This TCR beta chain was retrieved from a study of ipilimumab plus nivolumab after autologous stem cell transplantation. V lost 2 bases and J 4 bases, leaving 14 bases between the germline ends. The CDR3 spans 16 residues. Germline V lookup: CDR1 SEHNR, CDR2 FQNEAQ (reference sequence). Clones were sequenced by immunoSEQ multiplex PCR, and TCRdb holds only the in-frame ones, with some missing. Altogether some 19,000 clones are present, around 82% being singletons, with the ten largest covering approximately 6.8%. V is TRBV7-9 and J is TRBJ2-2; a weak D match, TRBD1 (6 bases). The sequencing used PBMCs, collected in a trial of ipilimumab plus nivolumab as post-transplant consolidation. The clonotype originates from a male donor with diffuse large B-cell lymphoma. Here the CDR3 DNA reads TGTGCCAGCAGCTTATCATCAGGGGCTGTCACCGGGGAGCTGTTTTTT. It translates to CASSLSSGAVTGELFF.